Listed below are T cell receptor beta chains from one sample, sequenced in a study of blood T cell repertoires in COVID-19. Only in-frame clones appear in the TCRdb table, and some are missing; sequencing was by immunoSEQ multiplex PCR. Among around 190,000 clones, 70% to 90% were seen once, and the ten largest hold around 4.8%. The source material was peripheral blood. These TCRs come from a human donor in a cohort sampled during active COVID-19. The CDR3 runs from the conserved cysteine through the conserved F or W. D genes are given only for firm matches. Rows give clone size only sometimes, using once, few, many, or a class for an expanded clone.

cdr3_nt: TGCGCCAGCAGCTGGGACAGGCCTGACCCCTCTGGAAACACCATATATTTT
cdr3_aa: CASSWDRPDPSGNTIYF
clone_size: .
j_call: TRBJ1-3
d_call: TRBD1
v_call: TRBV5-1

cdr3_nt: TGTGCCAGCAGCCAAGCGGGACAGGGGGCCCAGCCCCAGCATTTT
cdr3_aa: CASSQAGQGAQPQHF
clone_size: .
j_call: TRBJ1-5
d_call: TRBD1
v_call: TRBV4-2

cdr3_nt: TGTGCCAGCAGTTTATCTCGGCTGCCTAGGGGGGAGCAGTACTTC
cdr3_aa: CASSLSRLPRGEQYF
clone_size: .
j_call: TRBJ2-7
d_call: .
v_call: TRBV27

cdr3_nt: TGCGCCAGCAGCATCTCCGGGACTTACACCGGGGAGCTGTTTTTT
cdr3_aa: CASSISGTYTGELFF
clone_size: .
j_call: TRBJ2-2
d_call: .
v_call: TRBV4-3

cdr3_nt: TGTGCCAGCAGTTTCATAGCGGGAGGCGTGGATGAGCAGTTCTTC
cdr3_aa: CASSFIAGGVDEQFF
clone_size: .
j_call: TRBJ2-1
d_call: TRBD2
v_call: TRBV27

cdr3_nt: TGTGCCAGCAGTGAAAATGCGGGAGTCACAGATACGCAGTATTTT
cdr3_aa: CASSENAGVTDTQYF
clone_size: .
j_call: TRBJ2-3
d_call: TRBD2
v_call: TRBV25-1

cdr3_nt: TGTGCCAGCAGCCAAATGGGACAGCCGAACCAAGAGACCCAGTACTTC
cdr3_aa: CASSQMGQPNQETQYF
clone_size: .
j_call: TRBJ2-5
d_call: TRBD1
v_call: TRBV28

cdr3_nt: TGTGCCAGCAGCCAATCAGGGGCCAGGGGAAAAATAAACATTCAGTACTTC
cdr3_aa: CASSQSGARGKINIQYF
clone_size: .
j_call: TRBJ2-4
d_call: .
v_call: TRBV16

cdr3_nt: TGTGCCAGCAGTTCCGGGACACAAACTACAGATACGCAGTATTTT
cdr3_aa: CASSSGTQTTDTQYF
clone_size: .
j_call: TRBJ2-3
d_call: .
v_call: TRBV6-6

cdr3_nt: TGTGCCAGCAGCTTATTAACGGTGCCCTACGAGCAGTACTTC
cdr3_aa: CASSLLTVPYEQYF
clone_size: .
j_call: TRBJ2-7
d_call: .
v_call: TRBV7-8

cdr3_nt: TGTGCCAGTAGTACCCGGGATACTAGCGGTTCACCAGATACGCAGTATTTT
cdr3_aa: CASSTRDTSGSPDTQYF
clone_size: .
j_call: TRBJ2-3
d_call: TRBD2
v_call: TRBV19

cdr3_nt: TGCAGCGTTGAAGCGTGGACAATTGCACAAGAGACCCAGTACTTC
cdr3_aa: CSVEAWTIAQETQYF
clone_size: .
j_call: TRBJ2-5
d_call: .
v_call: TRBV29-1

cdr3_nt: TGTGCCATCAGTGAGGTGGGTAGCGGGAGGGGGTCCTACAATGAGCAGTTCTTC
cdr3_aa: CAISEVGSGRGSYNEQFF
clone_size: few
j_call: TRBJ2-1
d_call: TRBD2
v_call: TRBV10-3

cdr3_nt: TGTGCCATCAGTCGGCAGGGTCGTAATCAGCCCCAGCATTTT
cdr3_aa: CAISRQGRNQPQHF
clone_size: .
j_call: TRBJ1-5
d_call: .
v_call: TRBV10-3

cdr3_nt: TGTGCCAGCAGCATAACACGGACTCCCGTAGATACGCAGTATTTT
cdr3_aa: CASSITRTPVDTQYF
clone_size: once
j_call: TRBJ2-3
d_call: .
v_call: TRBV11-2

cdr3_nt: TGTGCCAGTAGTATAGGGGGACTAGAGGCGCAGTATTTT
cdr3_aa: CASSIGGLEAQYF
clone_size: .
j_call: TRBJ2-3
d_call: TRBD2
v_call: TRBV19

cdr3_nt: TGCGCCAGCAGCCGCGAACAGCGGGCTTCCTCCTACGAGCAGTACTTC
cdr3_aa: CASSREQRASSYEQYF
clone_size: .
j_call: TRBJ2-7
d_call: .
v_call: TRBV5-1

cdr3_nt: TGTGCCAGCAGCCAAGCGGGACTAGTCTACAATGAGCAGTTCTTC
cdr3_aa: CASSQAGLVYNEQFF
clone_size: .
j_call: TRBJ2-1
d_call: TRBD2
v_call: TRBV3-1/TRBV3-2

cdr3_nt: TGTGCCAGCAGCTTGGTGGAGGGCACCTACGAGCAGTACTTC
cdr3_aa: CASSLVEGTYEQYF
clone_size: once
j_call: TRBJ2-7
d_call: .
v_call: TRBV5-6

cdr3_nt: TGCGCCAGCAGCCAGACGGGGGGGGTAACCTACGAGCAGTACTTC
cdr3_aa: CASSQTGGVTYEQYF
clone_size: .
j_call: TRBJ2-7
d_call: TRBD2
v_call: TRBV4-3

cdr3_nt: TGTGCCAGCTCATTTCTAGCGGGGGGCGACAATGAGCAGTTCTTC
cdr3_aa: CASSFLAGGDNEQFF
clone_size: few
j_call: TRBJ2-1
d_call: TRBD2
v_call: TRBV18

cdr3_nt: TGTGCCAGCCGGGACAGGGGAAACTATGGCTACACCTTC
cdr3_aa: CASRDRGNYGYTF
clone_size: .
j_call: TRBJ1-2
d_call: .
v_call: TRBV21-1

cdr3_nt: TGCGCCAGCAGCGCGGGACAGGGGGCCAGTGAGCAGTTCTTC
cdr3_aa: CASSAGQGASEQFF
clone_size: .
j_call: TRBJ2-1
d_call: TRBD1
v_call: TRBV5-1

cdr3_nt: TGTGCCAGTTCATCGACTAGCGGTTTCAGGGCAGATACGCAGTATTTT
cdr3_aa: CASSSTSGFRADTQYF
clone_size: .
j_call: TRBJ2-3
d_call: TRBD2
v_call: TRBV7-8

cdr3_nt: TGTGCCAGCAGCTTGGATCCAGGGGGGCGAGAGACCCAGTACTTC
cdr3_aa: CASSLDPGGRETQYF
clone_size: .
j_call: TRBJ2-5
d_call: .
v_call: TRBV5-4

cdr3_nt: TGTGCCAGCAGCTTAGTGGCGGGGGAGGAGACCCAGTACTTC
cdr3_aa: CASSLVAGEETQYF
clone_size: .
j_call: TRBJ2-5
d_call: TRBD2
v_call: TRBV7-9

cdr3_nt: TGTGCCAGCAGCAAAATTACAGGGGCCAAGATTGAAGCTTTCTTT
cdr3_aa: CASSKITGAKIEAFF
clone_size: .
j_call: TRBJ1-1
d_call: TRBD1
v_call: TRBV6-2/TRBV6-3

cdr3_nt: TGTGCCAGCAGTGGATCCCGAGGGAAGAACACCGGGGAGCTGTTTTTT
cdr3_aa: CASSGSRGKNTGELFF
clone_size: .
j_call: TRBJ2-2
d_call: .
v_call: TRBV27

cdr3_nt: TGTGCCAGCAGCCAAGTCGGGGGAACTGAAGCTTTCTTT
cdr3_aa: CASSQVGGTEAFF
clone_size: once
j_call: TRBJ1-1
d_call: .
v_call: TRBV14

cdr3_nt: TGCGCCAGCAGCGCCAGGGTTCCCCTCGTTGACACCGGGGAGCTGTTTTTT
cdr3_aa: CASSARVPLVDTGELFF
clone_size: .
j_call: TRBJ2-2
d_call: .
v_call: TRBV4-3

cdr3_nt: TGTGCCTGGAGTCAGACAGGGACTAGCACAGATACGCAGTATTTT
cdr3_aa: CAWSQTGTSTDTQYF
clone_size: .
j_call: TRBJ2-3
d_call: .
v_call: TRBV30

cdr3_nt: TGTGCCAGTAGTATATATGTGGGGACACCGAACTATGGCTACACCTTC
cdr3_aa: CASSIYVGTPNYGYTF
clone_size: .
j_call: TRBJ1-2
d_call: .
v_call: TRBV19

cdr3_nt: TGTGCCAGCAGCCAATTTAACTGGGGGCGTGAAAAACTGTTTTTT
cdr3_aa: CASSQFNWGREKLFF
clone_size: .
j_call: TRBJ1-4
d_call: .
v_call: TRBV16